The 15 T cell receptor beta chains below were found in one sample sequenced in a study of technical replicates of blood from a handful of donors. Sequencing was performed with immunoSEQ multiplex PCR; in TCRdb, only in-frame clones are kept and a portion is missing. The sample consists of 10,000 to 15,000 clones, approximately 95% of them appearing once. Sequencing input: PBMCs. All receptors come from a human donor in good health.

This chain links TRBV5-8 with TRBJ2-1; no clear D gene. The CDR3 is 12 residues long. The germline CDR1 and CDR2 sequences are SGHTS and YDEGEE. Between the trimmed V and J ends, which lost 4 bases and 3 bases, there was a span of 5 bases. The CDR3 sequence: CASSPYYNEQFF. The DNA of the CDR3 is TGTGCCAGCAGCCCCTACTACAATGAGCAGTTCTTC.

This chain links TRBV2 with TRBJ2-7, with a weak D call TRBD2 (7 bases). V was cut by 6 bases and J by 0 bases, with 12 bases left in between. This CDR3 has 14 amino acids. Per germline, CDR1 SNHLY and CDR2 FYNNEI. CDR3 sequence (DNA): TGTGCCAGCAGGGGGGGGGCAGGCTCCTACGAGCAGTACTTC. Translated: CASRGGAGSYEQYF.

The chain uses TRBV7-6 and TRBJ1-2; D is possibly TRBD1 (6 bases). The ends were cut back, 1 base at V and 13 bases at J, with 16 bases in the middle. This CDR3 region has 13 residues. CDR1 is SGHVS, CDR2 FNYEAQ, per germline. DNA for the CDR3: TGTGCCAGCAGCTTAGGTGGGACAAGGCCCCTCACCTTC. It specifies CASSLGGTRPLTF.

The J gene is TRBJ2-1, the V gene TRBV7-3; D remains ambiguous. Germline V gene lookup returns CDR1 SGHTA and CDR2 FQGTGA. This CDR3 has 15 amino acids. The germline V and J ends were trimmed by 2 bases and 2 bases, with 10 bases remaining between them. Here the CDR3 DNA reads TGTGCCAGCAGCTTATCAGGTGTTACCTACAATGAGCAGTTCTTC. Translating gives CASSLSGVTYNEQFF.

The chain has TRBV9 and TRBJ2-2; a possible D gene is TRBD2 (5 bases). CDR1 and CDR2 from the germline V gene are SGDLS and YYNGEE. This CDR3 contains 15 residues. Trimming removed 0 bases at V and 8 bases at J, with 14 bases between. In DNA, the CDR3 is TGTGCCAGCAGCGTAGATCCCCTTTCGGGAGGGGAGCTGTTTTTT. It encodes CASSVDPLSGGELFF.

The rearrangement uses TRBV5-8 and TRBJ1-5; TRBD1 agrees at 7 bases. In germline, CDR1 is SGHTS, CDR2 YDEGEE. The CDR3 extends over 16 amino acids. After removal of 2 bases from V and 4 bases from J, the junction contained 9 bases not matched to a gene. CDR3 loop: CASSFRQGSRNQPQHF. The CDR3 bases are TGTGCCAGCAGCTTCCGACAGGGATCCAGAAATCAGCCCCAGCATTTT.

This clone occurred a few times. The chain carries TRBV7-9 and TRBJ2-2, with D unresolved. This CDR3 is built from 12 residues. V was pared by 6 bases and J by 8 bases, with 10 bases between. In germline, CDR1 is SEHNR, CDR2 FQNEAQ (reference sequence). The CDR3 DNA is TGTGCCAGCAGTCTCTTAGAGGGGGAGCTGTTTTTT. Its protein product is CASSLLEGELFF.

A single count supports this clone. The chain employs TRBV6-5 and TRBJ2-7; perhaps TRBD2 as D (5 bases). The germline V gene encodes CDR1 MNHEY and CDR2 SVGAGI. Trimming cost V 5 bases and J 0 bases, with 14 bases left between them. This CDR3 is 15 amino acids long. In nucleotides, the CDR3 is TGTGCCAGCAGTCCCCTCGGCGGGTTCTCCTACGAGCAGTACTTC. It yields the protein CASSPLGGFSYEQYF.

J is TRBJ2-7 and V is TRBV6-1, with 11 bases that match TRBD2. The ends lost 7 bases at V and 0 bases at J; junction bases unmatched: 5. This CDR3 spans 15 amino acids. The germline V gene has CDR1 MNHNS and CDR2 SASEGT. The CDR3 DNA is TGTGCCAGCATCCCCGGGACTAGCGGCTCCTACGAGCAGTACTTC. The encoded protein is CASIPGTSGSYEQYF.

V is TRBV7-4 and J is TRBJ2-7; perhaps TRBD2 as D (7 bases). V was cut by 1 base and J by 5 bases, with 12 bases left in between. CDR1 is SGHVT, CDR2 SQSDAQ, per germline. This CDR3 has 14 amino acids. The DNA for the CDR3 is TGTGCCAGCAGCTTAGGCAGGGAGGGGGACGAGCAGTACTTC. Translating gives CASSLGREGDEQYF.

This chain joins TRBV30 and TRBJ2-3; 9 nucleotides agree with TRBD2. This CDR3 spans 15 amino acids. The J segment lost 4 bases and the V segment lost 5 bases, leaving 10 bases of the junction unmatched. Germline values: CDR1 GTSNPN, CDR2 SVGIG (reference sequence). This CDR3 is CAWLSAGGPSDTQYF. Here the CDR3 DNA reads TGTGCCTGGCTCTCTGCGGGAGGGCCCTCAGATACGCAGTATTTT.

This clone was seen only once. The gene calls are TRBV28 and TRBJ2-3, with 8 bases identical to TRBD2. The CDR3 loop spans 15 amino acids. Germline CDR1 reads MDHEN; CDR2 reads SYDVKM. V trimming: 6 bases; J trimming: 1 base; junction bases outside the gene matches: 6. CDR3 bases: TGTGCCAGCAGCATACTAGCGGCCGGCACAGATACGCAGTATTTT. Protein sequence: CASSILAAGTDTQYF.

This clone was detected only once. The chain employs TRBV19 and TRBJ1-5, with TRBD1 identical over 10 bases. Germline CDR1 reads LNHDA; CDR2 reads SQIVND (reference sequence). V dropped 1 base and J dropped 2; count of bases not matched to a gene: 8. CDR3 size: 18 residues. The CDR3 reads CASSIGRDRGGGNQPQHF. CDR3 bases: TGTGCCAGTAGTATAGGACGGGACAGGGGAGGGGGCAATCAGCCCCAGCATTTT.

The CDR3 region is CASSPGTGENYGYTF. CDR3 coding DNA: TGTGCCAGCAGCCCCGGGACAGGGGAAAACTATGGCTACACCTTC. The chain has TRBV7-6 and TRBJ1-2, with 10 bases that match TRBD1. J gave up 2 bases and V 5 bases, and 5 bases lay outside the gene matches. Germline V gives CDR1 SGHVS, CDR2 FNYEAQ. The CDR3 covers 15 residues.

The rearrangement uses TRBV5-5 and TRBJ1-2, with D possibly TRBD1 on 6 matching bases. V lost 0 bases and J 3 bases, leaving 15 bases between the germline ends. The germline CDR1 and CDR2 sequences are SGHKS and YYEKEE (reference sequence). This CDR3 spans 16 amino acids. The CDR3 DNA is TGTGCCAGCAGCTTGGTTTTCGGGGGGCCGGACTATGGCTACACCTTC. Residues: CASSLVFGGPDYGYTF.